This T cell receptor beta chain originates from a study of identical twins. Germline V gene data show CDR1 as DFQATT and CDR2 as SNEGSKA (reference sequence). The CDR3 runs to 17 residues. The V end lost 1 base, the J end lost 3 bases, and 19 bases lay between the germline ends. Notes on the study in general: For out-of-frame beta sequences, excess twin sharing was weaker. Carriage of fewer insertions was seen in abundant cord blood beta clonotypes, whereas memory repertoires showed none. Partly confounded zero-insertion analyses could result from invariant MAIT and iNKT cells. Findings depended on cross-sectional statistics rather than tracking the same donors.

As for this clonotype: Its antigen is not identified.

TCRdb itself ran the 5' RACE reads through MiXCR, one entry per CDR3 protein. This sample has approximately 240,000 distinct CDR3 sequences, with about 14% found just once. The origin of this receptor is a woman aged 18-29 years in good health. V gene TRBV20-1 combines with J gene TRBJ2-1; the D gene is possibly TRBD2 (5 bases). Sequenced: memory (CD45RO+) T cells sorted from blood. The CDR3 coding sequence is TGCAGTGCTAGAGGTAATCCCGGGATTTCCCACTACAATGAGCAGTTCTTC. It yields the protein CSARGNPGISHYNEQFF.